The 30 T cell receptor beta chains below were found in one sample sequenced in a study of blood T cell repertoires in COVID-19. The repertoire was sequenced with immunoSEQ multiplex PCR; TCRdb's copy has only in-frame clones and lacks some. The table records about 74,000 clones, around 90% of them present only once. The sequencing input was peripheral blood. The receptors come from an elderly woman with active or convalescent COVID-19.

The genes are TRBV7-9 and TRBJ1-3, with D possibly being TRBD1 (5 bases). This CDR3 contains 15 residues. Trimming took off 5 bases at V and 2 bases at J, with 13 bases between the two ends. CDR1 SEHNR and CDR2 FQNEAQ come from the germline V gene (reference sequence). DNA of the CDR3: TGTGCCAGCAGCCCCCCGCGGGGACCTGGAAACACCATATATTTT. It codes for CASSPPRGPGNTIYF.

The chain uses TRBV4-2 and TRBJ1-3, with D tentatively TRBD1 (5 bases). Germline lookup yields CDR1 LGHNA and CDR2 YNFKEQ. The CDR3 is made up of 16 amino acids. V shed 1 base and J shed 0 bases, with 10 bases lying between them. CDR3 in DNA: TGTGCCAGCAGCCAAGGGAACAGGAACTCTGGAAACACCATATATTTT. It codes for CASSQGNRNSGNTIYF.

This clone appeared a few times. This chain connects TRBV6-1 to TRBJ2-5, with TRBD1 as a possible D gene (6 bases). The germline V gene encodes CDR1 MNHNS and CDR2 SASEGT. Between the trimmed V and J ends, which lost 0 bases and 4 bases, there was a span of 12 bases. This CDR3 comprises 15 residues. CDR3 loop: CASSEANRDIETQYF. For the CDR3, the DNA is TGTGCCAGCAGTGAAGCTAACAGGGACATAGAGACCCAGTACTTC.

In its sample, this clone was seen a few times. This chain joins TRBV19 and TRBJ1-4; D is perhaps TRBD1 (6 bases). The V gene lost 9 bases and the J gene lost 4 bases, with 21 bases spanning the gap. This CDR3 spans 16 amino acids. In germline, CDR1 is LNHDA, CDR2 SQIVND (reference sequence). As DNA, the CDR3 is TGTGCCAGGGAGACAGGCCCCAGTCAAGGTAATGAAAAACTGTTTTTT. Its protein product is CARETGPSQGNEKLFF.

This clone was seen more than once but under ten times. The chain employs TRBV4-1 and TRBJ2-7; 7 bases match TRBD1. CDR3 size: 14 residues. In germline, CDR1 is MGHRA, CDR2 YSYEKL. V lost 4 bases to trimming and J lost 6 bases; unmatched junction nucleotides: 9. The CDR3 region has the DNA TGCGCCAGCAGCCTTATGACAGGGACCCCCGAGCAGTACTTC. Translated, it gives CASSLMTGTPEQYF.

For the CDR3, the DNA is TGTGCCAGCAGCTTGCAGGGGGCGTCAACTAATGAAAAACTGTTTTTT. Amino acids: CASSLQGASTNEKLFF. The chain is built from TRBV5-6 and TRBJ1-4, with 8 positions matching TRBD1. Germline V lookup: CDR1 SGHDT, CDR2 YYEEEE. CDR3 length equals 16 residues. The ends lost 1 base at V and 0 bases at J; junction bases unmatched: 2.

The V call is TRBV4-3, the J call TRBJ1-2; no reliable D call. This CDR3 has 13 residues. The V and J ends lost 0 bases and 7 bases respectively, with 9 bases between them. Germline V lookup: CDR1 LGHNA, CDR2 YSLEER. The CDR3 bases are TGCGCCAGCAGCCAAGATCCGGAGGGTGGCTACACCTTC. Translating gives CASSQDPEGGYTF.

The chain combines TRBV28 with TRBJ1-3, with TRBD1 matching over 7 bases. The CDR3 consists of 17 residues. Trimming cost V 7 bases and J 3 bases; bases outside gene matches: 15. The germline V gene encodes CDR1 MDHEN and CDR2 SYDVKM. CDR3 amino acids: CASIGGTAFLGGNTIYF. CDR3 sequence (DNA): TGTGCCAGCATTGGCGGGACAGCCTTTTTGGGTGGAAACACCATATATTTT.

The rearrangement uses TRBV3-1 (or the pseudogene TRBV3-2) and TRBJ1-1, with no clear D. In germline, CDR1 is LGHDT, CDR2 YNNKEL (reference sequence). The CDR3 loop spans 12 amino acids. The ends were cut back, 4 bases at V and 5 bases at J, with 8 bases in the middle. DNA of the CDR3: TGTGCCAGCAGCCGGCGAGGGACTGAAGCTTTCTTT. It specifies CASSRRGTEAFF.

The J gene is TRBJ2-5, the V gene TRBV6-5; possible D gene TRBD2, 6 bases. V gave up 6 bases and J gave up 5 bases, with 13 bases separating them. The CDR3 covers 13 residues. Germline CDR1 reads MNHEY; CDR2 reads SVGAGI. The CDR3 DNA follows: TGTGCCAGCAGGGTCGGGGGAAGGGAGACCCAGTACTTC. Translated: CASRVGGRETQYF.

This chain links TRBV11-2 with TRBJ2-3, with D perhaps TRBD2 (5 bases). Per germline, CDR1 SGHAT and CDR2 FQNNGV. With 1 base removed from V and 0 bases from J, the gap between germline ends came to 11 bases. The CDR3 runs to 16 residues. CDR3 nucleotide sequence: TGTGCCAGCAGCTTAGTGGCGGACTCTAGCACAGATACGCAGTATTTT. It yields the protein CASSLVADSSTDTQYF.

The V call is TRBV27, the J call TRBJ2-7; 13 nucleotides align to TRBD2. The germline V gene encodes CDR1 MNHEY and CDR2 SMNVEV (reference sequence). This CDR3 has 13 amino acids. With V trimmed by 4 bases and J by 6 bases, 0 bases remained unmatched. DNA for the CDR3: TGTGCCAGCAGTTGGACTAGCGGGGGCGAGCAGTACTTC. It encodes CASSWTSGGEQYF.

V and J are TRBV29-1 and TRBJ1-1, with a weak D call TRBD1 (5 bases). CDR1 and CDR2 from the germline V gene are SQVTM and ANQGSEA. Trimming took 7 bases from V and 1 from J, leaving 13 bases between them. The CDR3 has 13 amino acids. This CDR3 reads CSANRWGNTEAFF. The CDR3 DNA reads TGCAGCGCAAACAGGTGGGGGAACACTGAAGCTTTCTTT. Drawing the rest from reference TRBV29-1 and TRBJ1-1, the complete variable domain is SAVISQKPSRDICQRGTSLTIQCQVDSQVTMMFWYRQQPGQSLTLIATANQGSEATYESGFVIDKFPISRPNLTFSTLTVSNMSPEDSSIYLCSANRWGNTEAFFGQGTRLTVV.

The V call is TRBV3-1 (or the pseudogene TRBV3-2), the J call TRBJ1-1; 8 positions match TRBD1. Germline CDR1 and CDR2: LGHDT and YNNKEL (reference sequence). The CDR3 is made up of 14 amino acids. Trimming at V came to 4 bases and at J to 3 bases, leaving 4 bases not matched to a gene. DNA of the CDR3: TGTGCCAGCAGCCGAGAGACAGGGGACACTGAAGCTTTCTTT. The encoded protein is CASSRETGDTEAFF.

The CDR3 DNA follows: TGTGCCAGCACCCCTACTGCGGGGACGCCTGAAGAGACCCAGTACTTC. This gives the protein CASTPTAGTPEETQYF. The chain links TRBV4-2 to TRBJ2-5, with a tentative D call TRBD2 (6 bases). Germline CDR1 and CDR2: LGHNA and YNFKEQ. Trimming shortened V by 7 bases and J by 3 bases, and 21 bases separated the two germline ends. This CDR3 has 16 residues.

The chain recombines TRBV27 with TRBJ1-6, with TRBD1 matching over 9 bases. J lost 8 bases, V lost 5 bases, and 4 bases had no gene match. CDR1 is MNHEY and CDR2 is SMNVEV in the germline V gene (reference sequence). The CDR3 has 14 residues. CDR3 amino acids: CASSPGTGHSPLHF. In DNA form, the CDR3 reads TGTGCCAGCAGTCCCGGGACAGGGCATTCACCCCTCCACTTT.

The chain uses TRBV6-5 and TRBJ2-2; no definite D call. Germline V gene data show CDR1 as MNHEY and CDR2 as SVGAGI. This CDR3 region has 11 residues. V lost 8 bases, J lost 6 bases, and 7 bases lay in between. DNA for the CDR3: TGTGCCAGCCGCACATCCGGGGAGCTGTTTTTT. Residues: CASRTSGELFF.

V and J are TRBV19 and TRBJ2-2, with 11 bases matching TRBD2. This CDR3 has 15 amino acids. J was trimmed by 5 bases and V by 4 bases; bases with no gene match: 3. From germline, CDR1 is LNHDA and CDR2 SQIVND (reference sequence). The CDR3 spells CASSRASGGTGELFF. Here the CDR3 DNA reads TGTGCCAGTAGTAGGGCTAGCGGGGGGACCGGGGAGCTGTTTTTT.

The gene calls are TRBV2 and TRBJ1-6, with 7 bases lining up with TRBD1. Trimming took 7 bases from V and 7 from J; bases not matched to a gene: 10. The germline V gene has CDR1 SNHLY and CDR2 FYNNEI. The CDR3 is made up of 15 amino acids. The CDR3 DNA reads TGTGCCAGCACCAAGACAGGGTTGAGGAATTCACCCCTCCACTTT. This sequence encodes CASTKTGLRNSPLHF.

The CDR3 protein is CASSQDGGAPLHF. CDR3 nucleotide sequence: TGTGCCAGCAGCCAAGACGGGGGAGCTCCCCTCCACTTT. The chain uses TRBV3-1 (or the pseudogene TRBV3-2) and TRBJ1-6; TRBD1 might be the D (5 bases). Germline values: CDR1 LGHDT, CDR2 YNNKEL (reference sequence). The germline V and J ends were trimmed by 0 bases and 13 bases, with 10 bases remaining between them. This CDR3 is built from 13 residues.

The chain employs TRBV28 and TRBJ2-2; 7 nucleotides align to TRBD2. The germline V gene has CDR1 MDHEN and CDR2 SYDVKM. After removal of 4 bases from V and 0 bases from J, the junction contained 8 bases not matched to a gene. This CDR3 spans 17 amino acids. CDR3 in DNA: TGTGCCAGCAGTTCCAGCGGGGCCCGCCCGAACACCGGGGAGCTGTTTTTT. It codes for CASSSSGARPNTGELFF.

The genes are TRBV29-1 and TRBJ1-1; D unresolved. V lost 3 bases and J lost 11, with 13 bases in between. Germline V CDR1 and CDR2: SQVTM, ANQGSEA. The CDR3 runs 11 residues. The CDR3 sequence: CSVEAFGVAFF. In DNA, the CDR3 is TGCAGCGTTGAGGCCTTCGGGGTGGCTTTCTTT.

V is TRBV7-9 and J is TRBJ1-1; D ambiguous. V lost 1 base and J 3 bases, leaving 9 bases between the germline ends. CDR1 and CDR2 (germline): SEHNR, FQNEAQ (reference sequence). The CDR3 contains 14 residues. The CDR3: CASSLDGRHTEAFF. Here the CDR3 DNA reads TGTGCCAGCAGCTTAGACGGGAGGCACACTGAAGCTTTCTTT. Supplemented by reference TRBV7-9 and TRBJ1-1, the full variable domain reads DTGVSQNPRHKITKRGQNVTFRCDPISEHNRLYWYRQTLGQGPEFLTYFQNEAQLEKSRLLSDRFSAERPKGSFSTLEIQRTEQGDSAMYLCASSLDGRHTEAFFGQGTRLTVV.

V is TRBV18 and J is TRBJ2-5; 14 bases match TRBD2. The CDR3 sequence is 16 residues long. From germline, CDR1 is KGHSH and CDR2 LQKENI. V lost 6 bases to trimming and J lost 3 bases; unmatched junction nucleotides: 6. In nucleotides, the CDR3 is TGTGCCAGCTCCCCTTGGACTAGCGGGGGGAAAGAGACCCAGTACTTC. It translates to CASSPWTSGGKETQYF.

The rearrangement joins TRBV7-2 to TRBJ1-5; unclear D gene. Between the trimmed V and J ends, which lost 5 bases and 2 bases, there was a span of 7 bases. The CDR3 length is 13 residues. Per the germline V gene, CDR1 is SGHTA and CDR2 is FQGNSA. CDR3 in amino acids: CASSLRGNQPQHF. CDR3 DNA sequence: TGTGCCAGCAGCCTTCGGGGCAATCAGCCCCAGCATTTT.

The table lists this clone with a count of one. In nucleotides, the CDR3 is TGTGCCAGCAGCCCGAATCCCCCCGGGACAGGGGGCATGGAACTGTTTTTT. Protein sequence: CASSPNPPGTGGMELFF. The rearrangement joins TRBV3-1 (or the pseudogene TRBV3-2) to TRBJ1-4, with 12 nucleotides matching TRBD1. The trim removed 4 bases at V and 12 bases at J, leaving 15 bases unmatched. This CDR3 comprises 17 residues. The germline gives CDR1 LGHDT, CDR2 YNNKEL (reference sequence).

The chain has TRBV6-2 or TRBV6-3 and TRBJ1-5; 7 nucleotides agree with TRBD1. There are 15 residues in the CDR3. Trimming took 2 bases from V and 5 from J; bases not matched to a gene: 6. CDR1 is MNHEY and CDR2 is SVGEGT in the germline V gene. The CDR3 region is CASSYPGTADQPQHF. CDR3 sequence (DNA): TGTGCCAGCAGTTACCCGGGGACAGCCGATCAGCCCCAGCATTTT.

V usage is TRBV28 and J usage is TRBJ1-2, with D possibly TRBD1 on 5 matching bases. The CDR3 extends over 17 amino acids. Germline CDR1 and CDR2: MDHEN and SYDVKM. V was trimmed by 1 base and J by 8 bases, leaving 23 bases between them. The CDR3 DNA sequence: TGTGCCAGCAGTTTATCCCCAGGATGGGGGGGAGGGGTCGGCTACACCTTC. It yields the protein CASSLSPGWGGGVGYTF.

The chain is built from TRBV6-2 or TRBV6-3 and TRBJ2-2; TRBD1 matches at 7 bases. This CDR3 is built from 17 residues. V was clipped by 5 bases and J by 1 base; unmatched bases: 10. The V gene's germline CDR1 is MNHEY and CDR2 SVGEGT. The CDR3 DNA is TGTGCCAGCAGTCCACGACCGGGACAGAGGAACACCGGGGAGCTGTTTTTT. Translated: CASSPRPGQRNTGELFF.

The V and J genes are TRBV19 and TRBJ1-6; possible D gene TRBD1, 5 bases. Germline values: CDR1 LNHDA, CDR2 SQIVND (reference sequence). There are 15 residues in the CDR3. Between the trimmed V and J ends, which lost 3 bases and 0 bases, there was a span of 6 bases. The CDR3, as DNA: TGTGCCAGTAGTATTGACAGCTCCTATAATTCACCCCTCCACTTT. Protein: CASSIDSSYNSPLHF. Filled out from reference TRBV19 and TRBJ1-6, the complete variable domain reads DGGITQSPKYLFRKEGQNVTLSCEQNLNHDAMYWYRQDPGQGLRLIYYSQIVNDFQKGDIAEGYSVSREKKESFPLTVTSAQKNPTAFYLCASSIDSSYNSPLHFGNGTRLTVT.